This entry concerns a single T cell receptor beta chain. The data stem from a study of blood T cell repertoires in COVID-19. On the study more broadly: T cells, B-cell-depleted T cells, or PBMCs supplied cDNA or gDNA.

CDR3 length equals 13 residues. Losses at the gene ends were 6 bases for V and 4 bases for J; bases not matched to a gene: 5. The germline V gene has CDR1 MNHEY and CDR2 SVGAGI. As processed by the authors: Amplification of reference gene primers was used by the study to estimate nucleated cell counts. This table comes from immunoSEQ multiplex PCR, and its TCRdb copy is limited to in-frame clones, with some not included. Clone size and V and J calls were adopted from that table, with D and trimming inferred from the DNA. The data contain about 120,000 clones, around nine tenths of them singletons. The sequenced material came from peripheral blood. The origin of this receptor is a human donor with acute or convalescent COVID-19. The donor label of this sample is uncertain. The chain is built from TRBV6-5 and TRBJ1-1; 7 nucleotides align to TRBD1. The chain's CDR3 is CASRTGLRTEAFF. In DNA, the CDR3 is TGTGCCAGCAGGACAGGGCTTCGCACTGAAGCTTTCTTT.